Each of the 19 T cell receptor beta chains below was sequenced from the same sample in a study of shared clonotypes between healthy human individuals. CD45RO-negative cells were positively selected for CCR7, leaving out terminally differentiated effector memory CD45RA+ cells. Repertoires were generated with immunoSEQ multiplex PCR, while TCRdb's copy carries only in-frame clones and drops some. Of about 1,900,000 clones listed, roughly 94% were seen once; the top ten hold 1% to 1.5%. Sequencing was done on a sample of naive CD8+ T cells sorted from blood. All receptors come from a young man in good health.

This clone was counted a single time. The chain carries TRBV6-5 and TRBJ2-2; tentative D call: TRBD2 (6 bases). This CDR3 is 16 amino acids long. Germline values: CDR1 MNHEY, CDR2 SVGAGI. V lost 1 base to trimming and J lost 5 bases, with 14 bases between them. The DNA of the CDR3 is TGTGCCAGCAGTTACTTTCCGGGGGAAGGTACCGGGGAGCTGTTTTTT. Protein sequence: CASSYFPGEGTGELFF.

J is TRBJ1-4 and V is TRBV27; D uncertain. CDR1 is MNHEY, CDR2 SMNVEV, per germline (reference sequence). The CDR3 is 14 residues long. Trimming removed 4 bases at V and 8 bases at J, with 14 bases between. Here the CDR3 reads CASSYRRSGEKLFF. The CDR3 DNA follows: TGTGCCAGCAGTTATCGTAGGAGTGGCGAAAAACTGTTTTTT.

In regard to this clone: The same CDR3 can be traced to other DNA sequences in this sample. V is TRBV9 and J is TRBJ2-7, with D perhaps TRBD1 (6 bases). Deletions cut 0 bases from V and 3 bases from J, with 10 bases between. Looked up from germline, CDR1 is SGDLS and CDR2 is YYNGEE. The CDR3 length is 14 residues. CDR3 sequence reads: CASSVGPDSYEQYF. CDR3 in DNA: TGTGCCAGCAGCGTAGGGCCGGACAGCTACGAGCAGTACTTC.

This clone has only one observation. The chain's CDR3 is CASSPNGGTEAFF. CDR3 nucleotide sequence: TGTGCCAGCAGTCCCAACGGGGGCACTGAAGCTTTCTTT. The chain links TRBV9 to TRBJ1-1, with D possibly being TRBD1 (5 bases). The CDR3 extends over 13 amino acids. CDR1 SGDLS and CDR2 YYNGEE come from the germline V gene. Trimming shortened V by 5 bases and J by 4 bases, and 12 bases separated the two germline ends.

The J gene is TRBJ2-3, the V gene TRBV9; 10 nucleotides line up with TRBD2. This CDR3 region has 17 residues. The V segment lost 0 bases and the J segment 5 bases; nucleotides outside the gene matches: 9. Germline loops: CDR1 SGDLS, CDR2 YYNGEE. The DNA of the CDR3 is TGTGCCAGCAGCGTAGAGGGGCTAGCGGGAGTTGGAGATACGCAGTATTTT. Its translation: CASSVEGLAGVGDTQYF.

CDR3 sequence reads: CASSPGTGEETQYF. For the CDR3, the DNA is TGTGCCAGCAGCCCCGGGACAGGGGAGGAGACCCAGTACTTC. The rearrangement joins TRBV28 to TRBJ2-5, with 10 nucleotides matching TRBD1. V lost 6 bases to trimming and J lost 5 bases; unmatched junction nucleotides: 6. Germline loops: CDR1 MDHEN, CDR2 SYDVKM. This CDR3 has 14 amino acids.

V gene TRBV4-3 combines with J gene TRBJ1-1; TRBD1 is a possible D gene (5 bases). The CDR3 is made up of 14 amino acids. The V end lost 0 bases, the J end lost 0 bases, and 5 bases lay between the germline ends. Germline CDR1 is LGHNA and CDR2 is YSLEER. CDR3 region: CASSQEGLNTEAFF. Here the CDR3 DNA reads TGCGCCAGCAGCCAAGAGGGGCTGAACACTGAAGCTTTCTTT.

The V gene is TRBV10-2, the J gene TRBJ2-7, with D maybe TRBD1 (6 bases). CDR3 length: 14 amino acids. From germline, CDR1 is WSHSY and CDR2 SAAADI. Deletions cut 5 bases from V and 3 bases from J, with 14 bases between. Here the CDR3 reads CASSPPTGFYEQYF. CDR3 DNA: TGCGCCAGCAGTCCTCCGACAGGTTTCTACGAGCAGTACTTC.

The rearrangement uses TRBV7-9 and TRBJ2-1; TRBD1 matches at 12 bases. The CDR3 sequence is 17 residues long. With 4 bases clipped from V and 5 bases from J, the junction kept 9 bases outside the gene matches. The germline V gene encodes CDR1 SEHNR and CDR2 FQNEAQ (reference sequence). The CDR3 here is CASSSPGQGAPHNEQFF. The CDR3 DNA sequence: TGTGCCAGCAGCTCGCCGGGACAGGGGGCGCCCCACAATGAGCAGTTCTTC.

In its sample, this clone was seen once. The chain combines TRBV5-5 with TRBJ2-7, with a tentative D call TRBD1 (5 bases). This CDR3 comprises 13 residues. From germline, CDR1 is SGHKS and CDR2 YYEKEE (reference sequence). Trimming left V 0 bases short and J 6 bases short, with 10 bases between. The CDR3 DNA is TGTGCCAGCAGCTTGGACAGGAAGTTCGAGCAGTACTTC. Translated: CASSLDRKFEQYF.

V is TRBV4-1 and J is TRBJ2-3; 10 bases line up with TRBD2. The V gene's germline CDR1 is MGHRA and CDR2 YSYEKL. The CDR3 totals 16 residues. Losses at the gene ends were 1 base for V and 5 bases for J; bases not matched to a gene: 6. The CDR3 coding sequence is TGCGCCAGCAGCCAAGTTCTAGCGGGAGTTGGAGATACGCAGTATTTT. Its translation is CASSQVLAGVGDTQYF.

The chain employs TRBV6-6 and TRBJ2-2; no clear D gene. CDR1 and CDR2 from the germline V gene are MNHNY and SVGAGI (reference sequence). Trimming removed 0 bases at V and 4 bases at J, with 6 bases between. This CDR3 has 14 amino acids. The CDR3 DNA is TGTGCCAGCAGTTACTCGGACGGCACCGGGGAGCTGTTTTTT. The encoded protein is CASSYSDGTGELFF.

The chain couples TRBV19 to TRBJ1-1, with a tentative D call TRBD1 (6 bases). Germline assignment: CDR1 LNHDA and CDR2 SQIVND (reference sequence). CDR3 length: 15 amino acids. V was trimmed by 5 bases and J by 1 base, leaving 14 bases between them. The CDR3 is CASSPRGYGNTEAFF. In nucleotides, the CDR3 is TGTGCCAGTAGTCCGAGGGGGTATGGGAACACTGAAGCTTTCTTT. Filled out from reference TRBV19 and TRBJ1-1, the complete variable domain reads DGGITQSPKYLFRKEGQNVTLSCEQNLNHDAMYWYRQDPGQGLRLIYYSQIVNDFQKGDIAEGYSVSREKKESFPLTVTSAQKNPTAFYLCASSPRGYGNTEAFFGQGTRLTVV.

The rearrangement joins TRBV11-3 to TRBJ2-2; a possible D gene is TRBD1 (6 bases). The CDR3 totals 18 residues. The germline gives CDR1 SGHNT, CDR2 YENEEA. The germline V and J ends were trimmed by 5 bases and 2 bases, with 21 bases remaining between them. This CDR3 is CASSVQGYLGINTGELFF. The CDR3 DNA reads TGTGCCAGCAGCGTACAGGGATACCTCGGTATCAACACCGGGGAGCTGTTTTTT.

Here the CDR3 DNA reads TGTGCCAGCAGCTCCAGCCCCGCCGCAGATACGCAGTATTTT. Its translation: CASSSSPAADTQYF. This chain connects TRBV7-9 to TRBJ2-3; unclear D gene. Per germline, CDR1 SEHNR and CDR2 FQNEAQ (reference sequence). V lost 4 bases to trimming and J lost 4 bases, with 12 bases between them. CDR3 length equals 14 residues.

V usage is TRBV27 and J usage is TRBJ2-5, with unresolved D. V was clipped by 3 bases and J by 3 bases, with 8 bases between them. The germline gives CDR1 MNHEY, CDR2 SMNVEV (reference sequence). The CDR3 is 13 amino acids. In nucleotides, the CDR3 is TGTGCCAGCAGTTTGTTTAGGGAAGAGACCCAGTACTTC. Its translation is CASSLFREETQYF.

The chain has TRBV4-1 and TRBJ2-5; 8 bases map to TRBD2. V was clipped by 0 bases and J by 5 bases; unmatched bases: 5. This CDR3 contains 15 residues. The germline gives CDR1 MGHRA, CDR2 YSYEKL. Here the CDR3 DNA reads TGCGCCAGCAGCCAAGATCGGGGGGGATCGGAGACCCAGTACTTC. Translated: CASSQDRGGSETQYF.

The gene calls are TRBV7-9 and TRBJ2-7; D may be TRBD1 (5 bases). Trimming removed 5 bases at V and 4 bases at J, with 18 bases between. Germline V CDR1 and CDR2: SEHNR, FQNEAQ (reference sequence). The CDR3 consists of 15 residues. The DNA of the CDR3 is TGTGCCAGCAGCCCGGACAACCAACCGACTTACGAGCAGTACTTC. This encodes CASSPDNQPTYEQYF. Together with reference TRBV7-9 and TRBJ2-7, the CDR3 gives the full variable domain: DTGVSQNPRHKITKRGQNVTFRCDPISEHNRLYWYRQTLGQGPEFLTYFQNEAQLEKSRLLSDRFSAERPKGSFSTLEIQRTEQGDSAMYLCASSPDNQPTYEQYFGPGTRLTVT.

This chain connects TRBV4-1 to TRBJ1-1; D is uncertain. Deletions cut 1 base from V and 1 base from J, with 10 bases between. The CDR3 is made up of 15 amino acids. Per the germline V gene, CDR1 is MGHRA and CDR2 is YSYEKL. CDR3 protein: CASSQVGPWNTEAFF. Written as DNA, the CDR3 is TGCGCCAGCAGCCAAGTGGGCCCATGGAACACTGAAGCTTTCTTT.